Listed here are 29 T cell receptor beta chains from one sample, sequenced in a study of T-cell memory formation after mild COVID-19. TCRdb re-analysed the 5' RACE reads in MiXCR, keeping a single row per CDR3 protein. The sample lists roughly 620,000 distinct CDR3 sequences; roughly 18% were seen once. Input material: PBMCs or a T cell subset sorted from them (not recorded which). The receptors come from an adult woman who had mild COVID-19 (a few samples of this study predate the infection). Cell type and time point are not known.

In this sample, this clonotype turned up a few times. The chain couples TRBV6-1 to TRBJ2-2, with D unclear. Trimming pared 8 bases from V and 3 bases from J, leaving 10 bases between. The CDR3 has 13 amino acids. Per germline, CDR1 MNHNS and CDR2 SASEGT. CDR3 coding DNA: TGTGCCAGCCAAGTTTGGGACACCGGGGAGCTGTTTTTT. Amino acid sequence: CASQVWDTGELFF.

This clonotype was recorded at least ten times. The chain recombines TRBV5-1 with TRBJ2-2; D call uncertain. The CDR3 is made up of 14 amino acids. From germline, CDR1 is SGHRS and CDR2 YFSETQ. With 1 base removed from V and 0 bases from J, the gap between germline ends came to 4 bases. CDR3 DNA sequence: TGCGCCAGCAGCTTGTTGGCGAACACCGGGGAGCTGTTTTTT. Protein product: CASSLLANTGELFF.

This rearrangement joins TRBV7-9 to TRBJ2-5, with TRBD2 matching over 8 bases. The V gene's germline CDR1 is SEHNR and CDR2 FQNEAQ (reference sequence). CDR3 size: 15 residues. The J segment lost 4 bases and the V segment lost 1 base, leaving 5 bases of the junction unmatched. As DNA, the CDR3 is TGTGCCAGCAGCTTAGATAGCGGGAAGGCAGAGACCCAGTACTTC. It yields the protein CASSLDSGKAETQYF.

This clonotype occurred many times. CDR3 residues: CASSLEDRVNTEAFF. In DNA form, the CDR3 reads TGTGCCAGCAGCTTAGAGGACAGAGTCAACACTGAAGCTTTCTTT. The chain has TRBV7-2 and TRBJ1-1; D possibly corresponds to TRBD1 (6 bases). This CDR3 comprises 15 residues. Trimming cost V 1 base and J 2 bases, with 11 bases left between them. The germline V gene encodes CDR1 SGHTA and CDR2 FQGNSA. Full variable domain (remainder filled in from reference TRBV7-2 and TRBJ1-1): GAGVSQSPSNKVTEKGKDVELRCDPISGHTALYWYRQSLGQGLEFLIYFQGNSAPDKSGLPSDRFSAERTGGSVSTLTIQRTQQEDSAVYLCASSLEDRVNTEAFFGQGTRLTVV.

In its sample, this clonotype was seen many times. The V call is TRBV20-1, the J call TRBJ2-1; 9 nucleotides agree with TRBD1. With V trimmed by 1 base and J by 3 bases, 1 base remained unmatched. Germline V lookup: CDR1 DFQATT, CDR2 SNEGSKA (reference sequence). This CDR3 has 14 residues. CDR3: CSARGTGDYNEQFF. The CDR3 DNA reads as TGCAGTGCTAGAGGGACAGGGGACTACAATGAGCAGTTCTTC.

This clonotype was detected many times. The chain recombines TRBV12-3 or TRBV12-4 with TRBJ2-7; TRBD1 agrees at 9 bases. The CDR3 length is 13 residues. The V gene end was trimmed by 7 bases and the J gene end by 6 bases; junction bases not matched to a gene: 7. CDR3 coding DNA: TGTGCCAGCAATTTGGGACAGGGCAGCGAGCAGTACTTC. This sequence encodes CASNLGQGSEQYF.

CDR3 DNA sequence: TGTGCCAGTAGTATGATTGGGACCGGGGAGCTGTTTTTT. As protein: CASSMIGTGELFF. The V and J genes are TRBV19 and TRBJ2-2; D is unclear. CDR3 size: 13 residues. The V end was cut by 3 bases, the J end by 5 bases, with 7 bases between. CDR1 and CDR2 (germline): LNHDA, SQIVND (reference sequence).

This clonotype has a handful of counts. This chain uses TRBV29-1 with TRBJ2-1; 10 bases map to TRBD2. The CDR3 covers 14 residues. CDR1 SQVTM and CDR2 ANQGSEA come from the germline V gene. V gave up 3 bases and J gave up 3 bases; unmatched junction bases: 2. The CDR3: CSVDRTSGYNEQFF. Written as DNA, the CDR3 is TGCAGCGTTGACCGGACTAGCGGCTACAATGAGCAGTTCTTC.

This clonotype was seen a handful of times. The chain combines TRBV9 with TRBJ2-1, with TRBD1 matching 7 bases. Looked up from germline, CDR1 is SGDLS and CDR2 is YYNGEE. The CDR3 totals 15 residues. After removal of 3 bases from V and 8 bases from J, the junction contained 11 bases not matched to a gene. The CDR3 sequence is CASSETGANADEQFF. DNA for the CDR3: TGTGCCAGCAGCGAAACAGGGGCTAACGCGGATGAGCAGTTCTTC.

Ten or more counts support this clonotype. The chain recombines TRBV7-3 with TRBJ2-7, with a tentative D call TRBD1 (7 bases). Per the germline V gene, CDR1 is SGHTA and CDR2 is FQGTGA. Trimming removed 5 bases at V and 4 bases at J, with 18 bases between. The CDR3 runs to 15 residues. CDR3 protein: CASSPKGGAGYEQYF. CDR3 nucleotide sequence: TGTGCCAGCAGCCCGAAAGGGGGCGCGGGATACGAGCAGTACTTC.

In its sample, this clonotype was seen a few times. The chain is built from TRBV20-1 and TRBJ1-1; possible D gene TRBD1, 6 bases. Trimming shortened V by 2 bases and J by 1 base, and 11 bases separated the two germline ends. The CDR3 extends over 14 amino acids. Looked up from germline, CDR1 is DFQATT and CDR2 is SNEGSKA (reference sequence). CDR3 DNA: TGCAGTGCTAGACCGACAGGCTCGAACACTGAAGCTTTCTTT. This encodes CSARPTGSNTEAFF.

Here the CDR3 DNA reads TGTGCCAGCAGTACAGGGAATTCACCCCTCCACTTT. Its protein is CASSTGNSPLHF. J is TRBJ1-6 and V is TRBV12-3 or TRBV12-4; D is possibly TRBD1 (6 bases). Trimming cost V 5 bases and J 7 bases, with 6 bases left between them. The CDR3 is made up of 12 amino acids.

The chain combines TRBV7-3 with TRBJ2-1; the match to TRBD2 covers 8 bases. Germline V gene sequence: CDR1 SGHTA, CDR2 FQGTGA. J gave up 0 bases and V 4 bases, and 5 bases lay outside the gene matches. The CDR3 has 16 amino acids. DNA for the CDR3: TGTGCCAGCAGCTCAGAGAGCGGGAGCTCCTACAATGAGCAGTTCTTC. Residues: CASSSESGSSYNEQFF.

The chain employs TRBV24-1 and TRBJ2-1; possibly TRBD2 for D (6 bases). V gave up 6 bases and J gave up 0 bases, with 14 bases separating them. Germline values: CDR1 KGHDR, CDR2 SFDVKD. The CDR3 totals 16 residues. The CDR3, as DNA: TGTGCCACCAGTAGGACGGGAGAGGGCTCCTACAATGAGCAGTTCTTC. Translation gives CATSRTGEGSYNEQFF.

The CDR3 is CSARDDTTSGVWNEQFF. DNA for the CDR3: TGCAGTGCTAGAGACGATACGACTAGCGGGGTTTGGAATGAGCAGTTCTTC. V gene TRBV20-1 combines with J gene TRBJ2-1; 11 positions match TRBD2. V lost 0 bases to trimming and J lost 7 bases; unmatched junction nucleotides: 11. Per germline, CDR1 DFQATT and CDR2 SNEGSKA (reference sequence). The CDR3 loop spans 17 amino acids.

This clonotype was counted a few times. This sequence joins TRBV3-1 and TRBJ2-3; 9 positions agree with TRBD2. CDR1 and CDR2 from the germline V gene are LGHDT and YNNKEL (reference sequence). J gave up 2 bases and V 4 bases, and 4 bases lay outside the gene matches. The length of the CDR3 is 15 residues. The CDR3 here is CASSPREGNTDTQYF. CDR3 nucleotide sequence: TGTGCCAGCAGCCCGCGGGAGGGGAACACAGATACGCAGTATTTT.

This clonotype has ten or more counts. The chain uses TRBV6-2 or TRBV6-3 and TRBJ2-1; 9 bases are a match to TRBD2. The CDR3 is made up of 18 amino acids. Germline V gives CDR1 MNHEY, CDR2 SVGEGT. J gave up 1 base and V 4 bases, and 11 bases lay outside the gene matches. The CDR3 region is CASSSWGVAGVSYNEQFF. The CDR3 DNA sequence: TGTGCCAGCAGTTCCTGGGGGGTAGCGGGAGTGTCCTACAATGAGCAGTTCTTC.

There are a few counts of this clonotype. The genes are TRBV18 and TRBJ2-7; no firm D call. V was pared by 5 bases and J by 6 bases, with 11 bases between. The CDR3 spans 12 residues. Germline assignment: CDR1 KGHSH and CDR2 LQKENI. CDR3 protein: CASSVLVSEQYF. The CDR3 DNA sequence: TGTGCCAGCTCAGTATTAGTGTCCGAGCAGTACTTC.

The CDR3 reads CASTRGGFDEQYF. CDR3 bases: TGTGCCAGCACGCGTGGAGGGTTCGACGAGCAGTACTTC. This rearrangement joins TRBV6-1 to TRBJ2-7, with D possibly being TRBD2 (6 bases). This CDR3 region has 13 residues. V was cut by 7 bases and J by 5 bases, with 15 bases left in between. Germline CDR1 MNHNS, CDR2 SASEGT.

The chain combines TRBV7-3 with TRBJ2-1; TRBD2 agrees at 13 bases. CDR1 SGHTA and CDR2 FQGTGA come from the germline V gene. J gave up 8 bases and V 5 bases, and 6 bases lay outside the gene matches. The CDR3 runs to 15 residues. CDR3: CASSPRLAGGDEQFF. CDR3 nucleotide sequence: TGTGCCAGCAGCCCGAGACTAGCGGGGGGCGATGAGCAGTTCTTC.

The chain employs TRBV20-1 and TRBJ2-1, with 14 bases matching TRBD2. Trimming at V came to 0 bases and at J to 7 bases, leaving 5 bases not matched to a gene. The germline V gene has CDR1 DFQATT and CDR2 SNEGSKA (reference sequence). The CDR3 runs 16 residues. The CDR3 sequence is CSARDLRLAGGNEQFF. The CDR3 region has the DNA TGCAGTGCTAGAGATCTGCGACTAGCGGGAGGGAATGAGCAGTTCTTC.

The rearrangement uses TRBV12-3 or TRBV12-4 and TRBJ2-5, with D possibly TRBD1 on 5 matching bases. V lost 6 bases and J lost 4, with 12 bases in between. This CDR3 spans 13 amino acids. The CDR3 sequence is CASRPSGAETQYF. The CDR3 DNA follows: TGTGCCAGCAGGCCTAGTGGGGCAGAGACCCAGTACTTC.

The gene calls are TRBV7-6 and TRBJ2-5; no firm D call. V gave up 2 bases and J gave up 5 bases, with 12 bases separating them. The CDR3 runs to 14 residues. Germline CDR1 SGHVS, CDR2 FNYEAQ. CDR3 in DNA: TGTGCCAGCAGCTTATTCAGGCTGGGGGAGACCCAGTACTTC. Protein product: CASSLFRLGETQYF.

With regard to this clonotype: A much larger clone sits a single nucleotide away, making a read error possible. The CDR3 region is CSSSDRGYEQYF. CDR3 in DNA: TGCAGTTCTAGTGACAGGGGGTACGAGCAGTACTTC. This chain uses TRBV20-1 with TRBJ2-7, with TRBD1 matching over 9 bases. Germline assignment: CDR1 DFQATT and CDR2 SNEGSKA (reference sequence). This CDR3 contains 12 residues.

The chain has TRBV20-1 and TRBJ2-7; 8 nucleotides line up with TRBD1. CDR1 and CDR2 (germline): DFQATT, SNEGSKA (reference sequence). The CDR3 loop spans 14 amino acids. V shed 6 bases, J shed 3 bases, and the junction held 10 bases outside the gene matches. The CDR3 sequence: CSAQGQGKGYEQYF. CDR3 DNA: TGCAGTGCACAAGGACAGGGAAAGGGCTACGAGCAGTACTTC.

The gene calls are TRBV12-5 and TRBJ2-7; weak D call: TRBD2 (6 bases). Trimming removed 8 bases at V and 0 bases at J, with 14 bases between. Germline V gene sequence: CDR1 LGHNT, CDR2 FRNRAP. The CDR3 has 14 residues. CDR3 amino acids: CASNPPGVSYEQYF. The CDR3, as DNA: TGTGCTAGTAACCCACCGGGGGTCTCCTACGAGCAGTACTTC.

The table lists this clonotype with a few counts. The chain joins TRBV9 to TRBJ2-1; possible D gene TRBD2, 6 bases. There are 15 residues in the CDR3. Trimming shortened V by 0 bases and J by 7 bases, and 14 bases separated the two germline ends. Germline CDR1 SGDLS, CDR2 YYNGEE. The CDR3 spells CASSVDGGAWNEQFF. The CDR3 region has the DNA TGTGCCAGCAGCGTAGACGGGGGAGCTTGGAATGAGCAGTTCTTC. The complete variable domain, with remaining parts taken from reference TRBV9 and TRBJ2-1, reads DSGVTQTPKHLITATGQRVTLRCSPRSGDLSVYWYQQSLDQGLQFLIQYYNGEERAKGNILERFSAQQFPDLHSELNLSSLELGDSALYFCASSVDGGAWNEQFFGPGTRLTVL.

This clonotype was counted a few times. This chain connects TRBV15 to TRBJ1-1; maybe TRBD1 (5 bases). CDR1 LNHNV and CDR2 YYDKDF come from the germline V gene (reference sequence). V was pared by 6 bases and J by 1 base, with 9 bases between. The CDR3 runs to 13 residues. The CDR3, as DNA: TGTGCCACCAGATTTGGGGGGAACACTGAAGCTTTCTTT. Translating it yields CATRFGGNTEAFF.

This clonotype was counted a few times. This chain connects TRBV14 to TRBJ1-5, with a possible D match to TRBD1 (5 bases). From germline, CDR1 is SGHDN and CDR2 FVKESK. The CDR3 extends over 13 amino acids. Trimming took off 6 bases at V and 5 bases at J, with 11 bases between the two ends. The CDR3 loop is CASRRDRDQPQHF. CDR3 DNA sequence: TGTGCCAGCAGGCGGGACCGGGATCAGCCCCAGCATTTT. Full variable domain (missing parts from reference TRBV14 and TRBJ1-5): EAGVTQFPSHSVIEKGQTVTLRCDPISGHDNLYWYRRVMGKEIKFLLHFVKESKQDESGMPNNRFLAERTGGTYSTLKVQPAELEDSGVYFCASRRDRDQPQHFGDGTRLSIL.